This entry lists 27 T cell receptor beta chains sequenced from one sample in a study of graft-versus-host responses after intestinal transplantation. Clones were read by immunoSEQ multiplex PCR, and TCRdb kept only the in-frame ones, dropping some. In the table there are over 100,000 clones, about 95% of which are singletons. Their antigens are not known. The sequencing used unstimulated CD8+ T cells sorted from spleen or lymph node cells, collected before intestinal transplant. These receptors all stem from a human donor who received an intestinal transplant.

The chain uses TRBV6-5 and TRBJ2-1, with D possibly being TRBD1 (5 bases). V was cut by 5 bases and J by 5 bases, with 13 bases left in between. This CDR3 contains 14 residues. From germline, CDR1 is MNHEY and CDR2 SVGAGI. Written as DNA, the CDR3 is TGTGCCAGCAGTGCCCCCCCGGACAACAATGAGCAGTTCTTC. Translating it yields CASSAPPDNNEQFF.

The chain is built from TRBV7-9 and TRBJ2-1; tentative D call: TRBD2 (5 bases). Germline lookup yields CDR1 SEHNR and CDR2 FQNEAQ (reference sequence). V lost 1 base and J lost 0, with 7 bases in between. The CDR3 is made up of 15 amino acids. DNA for the CDR3: TGTGCCAGCAGCTTAGTACGGGGCTCCTACAATGAGCAGTTCTTC. Amino acid sequence: CASSLVRGSYNEQFF.

The chain has TRBV7-2 and TRBJ2-3; TRBD1 might be the D (5 bases). CDR3 size: 15 residues. The germline V and J ends were trimmed by 3 bases and 0 bases, with 10 bases remaining between them. Germline CDR1 reads SGHTA; CDR2 reads FQGNSA. CDR3: CASSLAGWSTDTQYF. DNA for the CDR3: TGTGCCAGCAGCTTGGCAGGGTGGAGCACAGATACGCAGTATTTT.

The chain has TRBV4-3 and TRBJ2-1, with 12 bases matching TRBD2. Germline V gene sequence: CDR1 LGHNA, CDR2 YSLEER. The CDR3 runs to 17 residues. With V trimmed by 3 bases and J by 5 bases, 8 bases remained unmatched. The CDR3 protein is CASSQDLTSGSNNEQFF. CDR3 sequence (DNA): TGCGCCAGCAGCCAGGACTTGACTAGCGGGAGTAACAATGAGCAGTTCTTC.

The chain combines TRBV19 with TRBJ1-5, with TRBD1 as a possible D gene (6 bases). V lost 5 bases to trimming and J lost 0 bases, with 23 bases between them. Germline assignment: CDR1 LNHDA and CDR2 SQIVND (reference sequence). The CDR3 length is 19 residues. CDR3 sequence: CASSHRAGELVYSNQPQHF. DNA of the CDR3: TGTGCCAGTAGTCACAGGGCCGGGGAGCTCGTATATAGCAATCAGCCCCAGCATTTT.

The J gene is TRBJ2-1, the V gene TRBV6-4; 7 nucleotides line up with TRBD1. Germline V gives CDR1 MRHNA, CDR2 SNTAGT. Trimming removed 6 bases from V and 6 bases from J; junction bases left unmatched: 11. The CDR3 spans 15 residues. The CDR3 region has the DNA TGTGCCAGCAGCGTGGACAGGAGTTCCGGCAATGAGCAGTTCTTC. As protein: CASSVDRSSGNEQFF.

In this sample, this clone turned up once. This sequence joins TRBV14 and TRBJ2-7; D not resolved. From germline, CDR1 is SGHDN and CDR2 FVKESK. This CDR3 has 12 residues. Trimming left V 4 bases short and J 2 bases short, with 6 bases between. The DNA of the CDR3 is TGTGCCAGCAGCCCGAGTACCTACGAGCAGTACTTC. It translates to CASSPSTYEQYF.

The chain couples TRBV14 to TRBJ2-7; D is uncertain. There are 13 residues in the CDR3. Germline CDR1 and CDR2: SGHDN and FVKESK. Trimming shortened V by 5 bases and J by 5 bases, and 13 bases separated the two germline ends. This CDR3 reads CASSDFRTHEQYF. DNA of the CDR3: TGTGCCAGCAGCGACTTTAGAACACACGAGCAGTACTTC.

The V gene is TRBV11-2, the J gene TRBJ2-7, with D perhaps given as TRBD1 or TRBD2 (5 bases each). Per the germline V gene, CDR1 is SGHAT and CDR2 is FQNNGV. The CDR3 covers 15 residues. V was cut by 1 base and J by 3 bases, with 13 bases left in between. In nucleotides, the CDR3 is TGTGCCAGCAGCTTAGGTCCGAGGGGTAGCTACGAGCAGTACTTC. It translates to CASSLGPRGSYEQYF. Full variable domain (remainder filled in from reference TRBV11-2 and TRBJ2-7): EAGVAQSPRYKIIEKRQSVAFWCNPISGHATLYWYQQILGQGPKLLIQFQNNGVVDDSQLPKDRFSAERLKGVDSTLKIQPAKLEDSAVYLCASSLGPRGSYEQYFGPGTRLTVT.

V gene TRBV4-3 combines with J gene TRBJ2-3; D might be TRBD1 (5 bases). In germline, CDR1 is LGHNA, CDR2 YSLEER. The CDR3 spans 15 residues. Trimming pared 1 base from V and 6 bases from J, leaving 14 bases between. CDR3 in amino acids: CASSQGSRGMDTQYF. The CDR3 region has the DNA TGCGCCAGCAGCCAAGGAAGTAGGGGAATGGATACGCAGTATTTT.

The chain uses TRBV7-2 and TRBJ2-4; D is possibly TRBD2 (5 bases). The CDR3 length is 18 residues. V was pared by 1 base and J by 3 bases, with 19 bases between. From germline, CDR1 is SGHTA and CDR2 FQGNSA. CDR3 sequence: CASSLVASLRAIKNIQYF. The CDR3 coding sequence is TGTGCCAGCAGCTTAGTGGCCTCGTTGCGGGCGATCAAAAACATTCAGTACTTC. Full variable domain (outside the CDR3, taken from reference TRBV7-2 and TRBJ2-4): GAGVSQSPSNKVTEKGKDVELRCDPISGHTALYWYRQSLGQGLEFLIYFQGNSAPDKSGLPSDRFSAERTGGSVSTLTIQRTQQEDSAVYLCASSLVASLRAIKNIQYFGAGTRLSVL.

The gene calls are TRBV28 and TRBJ2-5; possible D gene TRBD2, 5 bases. This CDR3 contains 13 residues. Per germline, CDR1 MDHEN and CDR2 SYDVKM. V was trimmed by 3 bases and J by 0 bases, leaving 5 bases between them. The CDR3 DNA reads as TGTGCCAGCAGTTTGACTAACCAAGAGACCCAGTACTTC. Translation gives CASSLTNQETQYF.

The V call is TRBV15, the J call TRBJ2-1, with TRBD2 identical over 8 bases. The germline V gene has CDR1 LNHNV and CDR2 YYDKDF (reference sequence). This CDR3 is 18 amino acids long. The V and J ends lost 3 bases and 3 bases, in that order; junction bases with no gene match: 13. The CDR3 sequence is CATSSTGTSQPDYNEQFF. CDR3 sequence (DNA): TGTGCCACCAGCAGTACCGGGACTAGTCAGCCCGACTACAATGAGCAGTTCTTC. Full variable domain (remainder filled in from reference TRBV15 and TRBJ2-1): DAMVIQNPRYQVTQFGKPVTLSCSQTLNHNVMYWYQQKSSQAPKLLFHYYDKDFNNEADTPDNFQSRRPNTSFCFLDIRSPGLGDTAMYLCATSSTGTSQPDYNEQFFGPGTRLTVL.

The V call is TRBV11-1, the J call TRBJ2-7, with 8 bases lining up with TRBD1. With V trimmed by 2 bases and J by 5 bases, 14 bases remained unmatched. The CDR3 consists of 17 residues. The germline V gene has CDR1 SGHAT and CDR2 FQDESV (reference sequence). As DNA, the CDR3 is TGTGCCAGCAGCTTACCCACTGTCGGACAGGGAGGAGACGAGCAGTACTTC. This codes for CASSLPTVGQGGDEQYF.

The V gene is TRBV7-9, the J gene TRBJ1-1; no firm D call. Looked up from germline, CDR1 is SEHNR and CDR2 is FQNEAQ (reference sequence). This CDR3 has 14 residues. The ends were cut back, 4 bases at V and 4 bases at J, with 13 bases in the middle. The CDR3 DNA reads TGTGCCAGCAGCTCAGATGTGGGGAGCACTGAAGCTTTCTTT. This translates into CASSSDVGSTEAFF.

V gene TRBV2 combines with J gene TRBJ2-5; D perhaps matches TRBD1 (6 bases). Trimming took 7 bases from V and 0 from J, leaving 12 bases between them. The germline gives CDR1 SNHLY, CDR2 FYNNEI. This CDR3 comprises 14 residues. The DNA of the CDR3 is TGTGCCAGCATAAGGGACATCAACCAAGAGACCCAGTACTTC. This translates into CASIRDINQETQYF.

The V and J genes are TRBV15 and TRBJ2-7; possibly TRBD2 for D (5 bases). V shed 1 base and J shed 0 bases, with 10 bases lying between them. Germline CDR1 and CDR2: LNHNV and YYDKDF (reference sequence). This CDR3 spans 15 amino acids. CDR3 in DNA: TGTGCCACCAGCAGAGGGTTCGGAGGCTCCTACGAGCAGTACTTC. This gives the protein CATSRGFGGSYEQYF.

V gene TRBV5-1 combines with J gene TRBJ1-2; D is possibly TRBD1 (6 bases). The CDR3 covers 14 residues. V lost 2 bases and J lost 8, with 16 bases in between. Germline V gives CDR1 SGHRS, CDR2 YFSETQ. The CDR3 nucleotides are TGCGCCAGCAGCTTTAAGGACACAGGGTGGGGCTACACCTTC. Protein product: CASSFKDTGWGYTF.

The J gene is TRBJ2-7, the V gene TRBV9, with 10 bases that match TRBD2. Germline lookup yields CDR1 SGDLS and CDR2 YYNGEE. The CDR3 is 15 amino acids. The trim removed 3 bases at V and 3 bases at J, leaving 6 bases unmatched. The CDR3 nucleotides are TGTGCCAGCAGCGGCACTAGCGGGATGGGCTACGAGCAGTACTTC. Encoded protein: CASSGTSGMGYEQYF.

The rearrangement uses TRBV21-1 and TRBJ2-7; the DNA was not compared with TRBD1, the D call given in the table. TRBV21-1 is designated a pseudogene. The CDR3 spans 16 residues. CDR3 DNA: TGTGCCAGCAGCAATCACATCGGGACAGTAACCTACGAGCAGTACTTC. This gives the protein CASSNHIGTVTYEQYF.

The V call is TRBV11-2, the J call TRBJ2-7; 7 positions match TRBD1. V shed 5 bases and J 6 bases; nucleotides not matched to a gene: 4. Germline V CDR1 and CDR2: SGHAT, FQNNGV. The CDR3 runs to 12 residues. In DNA, the CDR3 is TGTGCCAGCAGCCCGACAGGGTTCGAGCAGTACTTC. Translation gives CASSPTGFEQYF.

The V call is TRBV15, the J call TRBJ2-7; the match to TRBD2 covers 7 bases. Trimming took 1 base from V and 3 from J; bases not matched to a gene: 6. The CDR3 loop spans 15 amino acids. Germline V gene sequence: CDR1 LNHNV, CDR2 YYDKDF (reference sequence). Here the CDR3 reads CATSRVGGSIYEQYF. CDR3 sequence (DNA): TGTGCCACCAGCAGAGTTGGCGGGAGTATCTACGAGCAGTACTTC. The full variable domain, its missing parts supplied by reference TRBV15 and TRBJ2-7, is DAMVIQNPRYQVTQFGKPVTLSCSQTLNHNVMYWYQQKSSQAPKLLFHYYDKDFNNEADTPDNFQSRRPNTSFCFLDIRSPGLGDTAMYLCATSRVGGSIYEQYFGPGTRLTVT.

The rearrangement uses TRBV4-2 and TRBJ1-1, with a tentative D call TRBD1 (6 bases). CDR1 and CDR2 from the germline V gene are LGHNA and YNFKEQ. The V and J ends lost 3 bases and 3 bases respectively, with 11 bases between them. The CDR3 is 14 amino acids. CDR3 residues: CASSHEGEDTEAFF. In nucleotides, the CDR3 is TGTGCCAGCAGCCATGAGGGGGAGGACACTGAAGCTTTCTTT.

V and J are TRBV7-6 and TRBJ2-3; D ambiguous. The V gene's germline CDR1 is SGHVS and CDR2 FNYEAQ. This CDR3 has 15 amino acids. V lost 5 bases and J lost 1, with 13 bases in between. The CDR3 DNA reads TGTGCCAGCAGCCTGCAGCCGAGCCGCACAGATACGCAGTATTTT. This translates into CASSLQPSRTDTQYF.

The rearrangement links TRBV5-4 to TRBJ2-1, with unresolved D. Looked up from germline, CDR1 is SGHNT and CDR2 is YYREEE (reference sequence). V gave up 3 bases and J gave up 0 bases, with 10 bases separating them. There are 15 residues in the CDR3. CDR3 sequence (DNA): TGTGCCAGCAGCTGGCTGGGCGGCTCCTACAATGAGCAGTTCTTC. Protein: CASSWLGGSYNEQFF.

This sequence joins TRBV27 and TRBJ2-7, with 8 bases matching TRBD1. V lost 5 bases, J lost 4 bases, and 13 bases stayed unmatched. The CDR3 extends over 16 amino acids. Germline V lookup: CDR1 MNHEY, CDR2 SMNVEV (reference sequence). The CDR3 DNA is TGTGCCAGCAGTCCCTCCGCGGGACAGGCCCCTTACGAGCAGTACTTC. Its protein product is CASSPSAGQAPYEQYF.

The chain uses TRBV5-6 and TRBJ2-1; D gene uncertain. The ends were cut back, 7 bases at V and 3 bases at J, with 17 bases in the middle. The CDR3 extends over 15 amino acids. In germline, CDR1 is SGHDT, CDR2 YYEEEE. In DNA, the CDR3 is TGTGCCAGCGTTCATTCTCGTTCCAGCTACAATGAGCAGTTCTTC. Translated, it gives CASVHSRSSYNEQFF.